Each of the 28 T cell receptor beta chains below was sequenced from the same sample in a study of human thymus T cells. Profiling relied on immunoSEQ multiplex PCR, and the TCRdb table lists in-frame clones only, not all of them. The sample records tens of thousands of clones, 85% to 95% being singletons. Surgeons resected thymus tissue during corrective heart surgery. Input material: thymus tissue. These receptors were collected from a girl less than two years old with a congenital heart defect but otherwise immunologically healthy.

V gene TRBV6-6 combines with J gene TRBJ1-5; 8 bases are a match to TRBD1. The CDR3 has 15 residues. V lost 4 bases to trimming and J lost 1 base; unmatched junction nucleotides: 3. Germline V gene lookup returns CDR1 MNHNY and CDR2 SVGAGI (reference sequence). DNA for the CDR3: TGTGCCAGCAGTTCCGGGACAGGAAGCAATCAGCCCCAGCATTTT. Encoded protein: CASSSGTGSNQPQHF.

The gene calls are TRBV13 and TRBJ2-3; D ambiguous. CDR3 length equals 15 residues. Germline CDR1 and CDR2: PRHDT and FYEKMQ (reference sequence). Trimming removed 1 base at V and 0 bases at J, with 8 bases between. The CDR3 DNA is TGTGCCAGCAGCTTAGCGGCATCTAGCACAGATACGCAGTATTTT. Translating gives CASSLAASSTDTQYF.

On this clone itself: Mismatch with germline at one junction end may stem from a read error. Other DNA sequences in this sample translate to the same CDR3. The V gene is TRBV7-9, the J gene TRBJ2-1; TRBD2 agrees at 8 bases. In germline, CDR1 is SEHNR, CDR2 FQNEAQ (reference sequence). The CDR3 is made up of 17 amino acids. CDR3 in amino acids: CASSLIRKRERRNEQFF. The DNA for the CDR3 is TGTGCCAGTAGCTTAATCCGAAAGCGGGAGAGGAGGAATGAGCAGTTCTTC.

This clone was detected once. J is TRBJ2-3 and V is TRBV5-3, with D possibly being TRBD2 (5 bases). TRBV5-3 is treated as an ORF (open reading frame) with a function not yet certain. Trimming left V 2 bases short and J 4 bases short, with 17 bases between. The CDR3 consists of 16 residues. In nucleotides, the CDR3 is TGTGCCAGAAGCTTAGAGGCGGAAGGAGGCCCAGATACGCAGTATTTT. Amino acids: CARSLEAEGGPDTQYF.

This clone was detected only once. The chain has TRBV23-1 and TRBJ2-1; TRBD2 matches 11 bases. TRBV23-1 is recorded as an ORF, its role being uncertain. This CDR3 is 15 amino acids long. V lost 3 bases, J lost 8 bases, and 6 bases stayed unmatched. The CDR3 region is CASSQVAGGPDEQFF. CDR3 in DNA: TGCGCCAGCAGTCAGGTAGCGGGAGGGCCGGATGAGCAGTTCTTC.

The genes are TRBV19 and TRBJ2-7; 13 nucleotides line up with TRBD2. Germline trimming cut 7 bases from V and 1 base from J; bases unmatched to any gene: 4. The CDR3 has 15 residues. The germline gives CDR1 LNHDA, CDR2 SQIVND (reference sequence). The CDR3 here is CASTEGLAGSYEQYF. CDR3 coding DNA: TGTGCCAGTACCGAGGGACTAGCGGGGTCCTACGAGCAGTACTTC. The full variable domain, completed using reference TRBV19 and TRBJ2-7, is DGGITQSPKYLFRKEGQNVTLSCEQNLNHDAMYWYRQDPGQGLRLIYYSQIVNDFQKGDIAEGYSVSREKKESFPLTVTSAQKNPTAFYLCASTEGLAGSYEQYFGPGTRLTVT.

CDR3 nucleotides: TGTGCCAGCAGCTTGATCTCGACCTACAATGAGCAGTTCTTC. This codes for CASSLISTYNEQFF. This chain connects TRBV5-4 to TRBJ2-1; no firm D call. The CDR3 loop spans 14 amino acids. The V gene lost 1 base and the J gene lost 2 bases, with 7 bases spanning the gap. Germline V gene sequence: CDR1 SGHNT, CDR2 YYREEE (reference sequence).

The rearrangement uses TRBV21-1 and TRBJ2-7; no DNA check was done on the table's D call, TRBD2. TRBV21-1 is labeled a pseudogene. CDR3 length: 17 amino acids. The DNA of the CDR3 is TGTGCCCATCCCATAAGTGGCGGTGCTCGGGAACCCTACGAGCAGTACTTC. Protein: CAHPISGGAREPYEQYF.

A remark on this clone: Germline is not matched at one junction end, which may reflect a read error. The CDR3 sequence: CASSTDDSGRGAGELFF. CDR3 nucleotide sequence: TGTGCTAGCAGTACGGACGATAGCGGGAGAGGGGCCGGGGAGCTGTTTTTT. The genes are TRBV7-7 and TRBJ2-2; 9 bases agree with TRBD2. CDR1 SSHAT and CDR2 FNYEAQ come from the germline V gene (reference sequence). The CDR3 runs 17 residues.

V gene TRBV5-1 combines with J gene TRBJ2-5, with D possibly matching TRBD2 (6 bases). The ends were cut back, 2 bases at V and 5 bases at J, with 16 bases in the middle. This CDR3 comprises 15 residues. The germline CDR1 and CDR2 sequences are SGHRS and YFSETQ. The DNA for the CDR3 is TGCGCCAGCAGCTTCCAGCGGGCCCCGGAGGAGACCCAGTACTTC. This sequence encodes CASSFQRAPEETQYF.

This rearrangement joins TRBV5-1 to TRBJ1-1; 9 nucleotides align to TRBD1. V lost 4 bases, J lost 6 bases, and 13 bases stayed unmatched. The CDR3 has 16 residues. Germline-derived CDR1 and CDR2 are SGHRS and YFSETQ. The CDR3 is CASSLTQTGGKSEAFF. The CDR3 DNA reads as TGCGCCAGCAGCCTAACCCAGACAGGGGGAAAATCTGAAGCTTTCTTT.

The chain is built from TRBV28 and TRBJ1-4; D not certain. Germline CDR1 and CDR2: MDHEN and SYDVKM. V lost 3 bases, J lost 8 bases, and 13 bases lay in between. This CDR3 spans 14 amino acids. This chain's CDR3 is CASSFGGLREKLFF. The CDR3 nucleotides read TGTGCCAGCAGTTTCGGAGGGTTACGAGAAAAACTGTTTTTT.

The chain employs TRBV4-3 and TRBJ1-3; a weak D match, TRBD1 (5 bases). V was shortened by 1 base and J by 4 bases, with 14 bases between the two germline ends. Germline V gene lookup returns CDR1 LGHNA and CDR2 YSLEER. There are 16 residues in the CDR3. CDR3 loop: CASSQVGTRPGNTIYF. The CDR3 DNA reads as TGCGCCAGCAGCCAAGTCGGGACGCGGCCGGGAAACACCATATATTTT.

This clone was seen a single time. The chain is built from TRBV9 and TRBJ2-1, with 9 positions matching TRBD1. The CDR3 has 20 residues. Unmatched junction bases numbered 15, after V lost 0 bases and J lost 2 bases. Looked up from germline, CDR1 is SGDLS and CDR2 is YYNGEE. The CDR3 region is CASSVVPLPPTGGAYNEQFF. The CDR3 region has the DNA TGTGCCAGCAGCGTAGTCCCTCTCCCCCCGACAGGGGGAGCCTACAATGAGCAGTTCTTC.

The chain is built from TRBV5-4 and TRBJ2-1, with 7 bases lining up with TRBD1. Germline V gene lookup returns CDR1 SGHNT and CDR2 YYREEE (reference sequence). CDR3 length: 12 residues. V shed 4 bases and J 8 bases; nucleotides not matched to a gene: 3. CDR3 sequence reads: CASSPQGDEQFF. The CDR3 nucleotides read TGTGCCAGCAGCCCCCAGGGGGATGAGCAGTTCTTC.

The rearrangement uses TRBV11-2 and TRBJ1-2; 9 positions match TRBD1. This CDR3 has 15 amino acids. The V gene's germline CDR1 is SGHAT and CDR2 FQNNGV. Losses at the gene ends were 6 bases for V and 4 bases for J; bases not matched to a gene: 9. The CDR3 reads CASSHGTGKFYGYTF. The CDR3 region has the DNA TGTGCCAGCAGTCACGGGACAGGGAAATTCTATGGCTACACCTTC.

The chain has TRBV4-1 and TRBJ2-7; D possibly corresponds to TRBD1 (6 bases). Germline loops: CDR1 MGHRA, CDR2 YSYEKL. The V and J ends lost 3 bases and 0 bases respectively, with 9 bases between them. The CDR3 has 14 residues. CDR3 nucleotide sequence: TGCGCCAGCAGCCAGGGGACAACCTCCTACGAGCAGTACTTC. Protein sequence: CASSQGTTSYEQYF.

The chain links TRBV10-1 to TRBJ2-6; TRBD1 matches at 9 bases. Germline V gene data show CDR1 as WNHNN and CDR2 as SYGVQD (reference sequence). CDR3 length: 18 residues. V trimming: 1 base; J trimming: 3 bases; junction bases outside the gene matches: 7. Here the CDR3 reads CASSELGDRVVGANVLTF. The CDR3 bases are TGCGCCAGCAGTGAGTTGGGGGACAGGGTGGTTGGGGCCAACGTCCTGACTTTC.

The rearrangement links TRBV6-4 to TRBJ1-2; no firm D call. CDR1 is MRHNA and CDR2 is SNTAGT in the germline V gene. The CDR3 loop spans 15 amino acids. V dropped 0 bases and J dropped 8 bases, with 16 bases sitting between them. CDR3: CASSDSWPPVRGYTF. The CDR3 DNA follows: TGTGCCAGCAGTGACTCTTGGCCCCCCGTCAGGGGCTACACCTTC.

The rearrangement uses TRBV27 and TRBJ2-6, with D perhaps matching TRBD2 (5 bases). V shed 8 bases and J shed 0 bases, with 11 bases lying between them. The CDR3 sequence is 15 residues long. Germline CDR1 is MNHEY and CDR2 is SMNVEV (reference sequence). The CDR3 region is CASRSRVSGANVLTF. The DNA for the CDR3 is TGTGCCAGCCGCTCGCGGGTCTCTGGGGCCAACGTCCTGACTTTC.

V usage is TRBV10-2 and J usage is TRBJ2-1; D not resolved. Trimming took 3 bases from V and 9 from J, leaving 15 bases between them. This CDR3 region has 14 residues. Per the germline V gene, CDR1 is WSHSY and CDR2 is SAAADI. This chain's CDR3 is CASSEGRPIPEQFF. In DNA form, the CDR3 reads TGCGCCAGCAGTGAAGGTAGGCCTATCCCTGAGCAGTTCTTC.

The chain couples TRBV28 to TRBJ1-5; D gene ambiguous. The germline gives CDR1 MDHEN, CDR2 SYDVKM. This CDR3 contains 16 residues. The V and J ends lost 3 bases and 2 bases respectively, with 14 bases between them. The CDR3 reads CASSLRDFWGNQPQHF. CDR3 nucleotide sequence: TGTGCCAGCAGTTTGCGGGATTTCTGGGGCAATCAGCCCCAGCATTTT.

The chain recombines TRBV13 with TRBJ2-5, with D unresolved. Germline-derived CDR1 and CDR2 are PRHDT and FYEKMQ (reference sequence). This CDR3 has 13 amino acids. The V and J ends lost 5 bases and 3 bases respectively, with 10 bases between them. CDR3 in DNA: TGTGCCAGCAGCCCCCCCCAGAAAGAGACCCAGTACTTC. It specifies CASSPPQKETQYF.

This chain connects TRBV6-5 to TRBJ2-2; no reliable D call. The germline CDR1 and CDR2 sequences are MNHEY and SVGAGI. The CDR3 totals 14 residues. The germline V and J ends were trimmed by 5 bases and 5 bases, with 12 bases remaining between them. The CDR3 loop is CASSLWIGTGELFF. The CDR3 nucleotides read TGTGCCAGCAGTCTATGGATAGGGACCGGGGAGCTGTTTTTT.

This clone has a single count. The chain links TRBV6-6 to TRBJ2-5; no firm D call. In germline, CDR1 is MNHNY, CDR2 SVGAGI (reference sequence). Trimming took 0 bases from V and 3 from J, leaving 11 bases between them. The CDR3 is made up of 15 amino acids. CDR3 bases: TGTGCCAGCAGTTACTCGAGACTGTTTAAAGAGACCCAGTACTTC. It encodes CASSYSRLFKETQYF.

The chain uses TRBV18 and TRBJ1-3; D perhaps matches TRBD1 (6 bases). CDR1 is KGHSH, CDR2 LQKENI, per germline. The CDR3 is 14 residues long. The V and J ends lost 3 bases and 4 bases respectively, with 10 bases between them. CDR3 protein: CASSPGAHGNTIYF. CDR3 nucleotides: TGTGCCAGCTCACCGGGGGCTCACGGAAACACCATATATTTT.

The genes are TRBV25-1 and TRBJ1-6, with TRBD1 matching 10 bases. CDR3 size: 12 residues. V lost 10 bases, J lost 9 bases, and 3 bases stayed unmatched. CDR1 is MGHDK, CDR2 SYGVNS, per germline. The CDR3 loop is CATGTGVSPLHF. CDR3 nucleotides: TGTGCCACCGGGACAGGGGTTTCACCCCTCCACTTT.

The CDR3 spells CASSSKPGQPRAGEKLFF. The CDR3 DNA is TGTGCCAGCAGCTCAAAACCGGGACAGCCCCGCGCGGGGGAAAAACTGTTTTTT. The chain joins TRBV11-2 to TRBJ1-4, with 7 bases lining up with TRBD1. The germline V gene has CDR1 SGHAT and CDR2 FQNNGV. Unmatched junction bases numbered 19, after V lost 4 bases and J lost 8 bases. The CDR3 runs to 18 residues.